The next 5 T cell receptor beta chains were all read from a single sample in a study of blood T cells in healthy people across ages. Alongside a J-beta primer mix, a sample-barcoded 5' primer served in a second PCR lasting about 7 to 12 cycles. TCRdb processed the 5' RACE reads anew with MiXCR; each CDR3 protein has one entry. The sample lists almost 550,000 distinct CDR3 sequences; about 25% were seen once. This sample also appeared in a second study, on T cells of mothers and their children.

The sequenced sample was blood. These receptors originate from a boy between 10 and 17 years old in good health.

This clonotype was picked up a small number of times. The gene calls are TRBV20-1 and TRBJ2-5; D ambiguous. The CDR3 extends over 12 amino acids. Per germline, CDR1 DFQATT and CDR2 SNEGSKA (reference sequence). V was cut by 6 bases and J by 0 bases, with 8 bases left in between. In DNA, the CDR3 is TGCAGTGCGATGTTAGACCAAGAGACCCAGTACTTC. Translated, it gives CSAMLDQETQYF.

The chain employs TRBV28 and TRBJ2-4; no definite D call. The ends were cut back, 4 bases at V and 2 bases at J, with 15 bases in the middle. Germline V lookup: CDR1 MDHEN, CDR2 SYDVKM. This CDR3 spans 16 amino acids. The CDR3 here is CASSSPPDLSKNIQYF. CDR3 nucleotide sequence: TGTGCCAGCAGTTCCCCCCCGGACCTTTCCAAAAACATTCAGTACTTC.

The chain has TRBV7-2 and TRBJ2-3; TRBD2 matches 13 bases. Germline values: CDR1 SGHTA, CDR2 FQGNSA. This CDR3 has 18 residues. V shed 5 bases, J shed 2 bases, and the junction held 10 bases outside the gene matches. CDR3 nucleotide sequence: TGTGCCAGCAGCCCGGGACTAGCGGGACACGTTAACACAGATACGCAGTATTTT. Translating gives CASSPGLAGHVNTDTQYF.

A note on this clonotype: A junction end diverges from the germline sequence, so it may reflect a read error. The chain joins TRBV24-1 to TRBJ2-3, with a weak D call TRBD2 (6 bases). In germline, CDR1 is KGHDR, CDR2 SFDVKD. CDR3 length: 11 residues. The CDR3 is CATREGDTRYF. The CDR3 DNA is TGTGCCACCAGGGAGGGAGATACGCGGTATTTT.

This clonotype showed up many times. The chain recombines TRBV7-2 with TRBJ1-6, with D tentatively TRBD1 (6 bases). Germline loops: CDR1 SGHTA, CDR2 FQGNSA. V gave up 5 bases and J gave up 8 bases, with 19 bases separating them. This CDR3 spans 16 amino acids. The CDR3 DNA follows: TGTGCCAGCAGCCCCTACCTACAGGGAAGGGATTCACCCCTCCACTTT. Protein product: CASSPYLQGRDSPLHF.